Listed here is a single T cell receptor (beta chain). The data are from a study of Ad26.COV2.S vaccination and SARS-CoV-2 variants. The CDR3 covers 16 residues. Germline V CDR1 and CDR2: LGHNA, YSLEER. V was shortened by 0 bases and J by 3 bases, with 11 bases between the two germline ends. TCRdb's copy holds only in-frame clones and misses some; the assay was immunoSEQ multiplex PCR. The top ten hold approximately 4.3% of the sample, which has 400,000 to 450,000 clones, roughly 87% seen once. Treatment: about 20 received Ad26.COV2.S at low or high dose, single or two shots; about 5 received placebo; per-sample allocation not given. All samples were drawn on day 63, counting from the first vaccine or placebo injection.

This rearrangement joins TRBV4-3 to TRBJ2-2, with a tentative D call TRBD1 (6 bases). Sequencing used peripheral blood, obtained in a trial of Ad26.COV2.S vaccine versus placebo. This TCR derives from a person between 18 and 60 years old who received the Ad26.COV2.S COVID-19 vaccine or a placebo. DNA for the CDR3: TGCGCCAGCAGCCAAGACCCAGGGGCCTACACCGGGGAGCTGTTTTTT. It is translated as CASSQDPGAYTGELFF.